The T cell receptor beta chain under discussion was sequenced for a study of PD-1 blockade in classical Hodgkin lymphoma. This clone was observed a handful of times. Brentuximab vedotin exposure varied among the patients, all of whom had relapsed after autologous stem cell transplantation. TCRdb's table, derived via immunoSEQ multiplex PCR, lists solely in-frame clones and lacks some. The repertoire holds about 43,000 clones, with approximately 70% as singletons. This CDR3 has 11 residues. The ends were cut back, 3 bases at V and 4 bases at J, with 1 base in the middle. Germline CDR1 LNHNV, CDR2 YYDKDF (reference sequence).

This chain links TRBV15 with TRBJ2-1; no reliable D call. The sequences come from peripheral blood mononuclear cells (PBMCs), collected before the second cycle of nivolumab. The source of this sequence is a human donor with classical Hodgkin lymphoma. The CDR3 reads CATSSYNEQFF. In DNA form, the CDR3 reads TGTGCCACCAGCAGTTACAATGAGCAGTTCTTC.